These 11 T cell receptor beta chains originate from one sample sequenced in a study of CD8+ T cells in alopecia areata. Extracted from the samples, RNA was reverse transcribed into cDNA to serve as the sequencing template. Assay: immunoSEQ multiplex PCR; the TCRdb copy retains only in-frame clones and omits some. This repertoire lists approximately 2,000 clones without singletons; 52% sits in the top ten. Sequencing was performed on lesional skin. The receptors stem from a C3H/HeJ mouse with alopecia areata. For the strain, the MHC haplotype given is H2-k.

This clone has a count of ten or more. The gene names here belong to mouse. Read sequence stops 4 residues before the CDR3 end, and the germline J gene provides the missing end. The genes are TRBV14 and TRBJ2-7, with 9 nucleotides matching TRBD1. The germline gives CDR1 SGHDT, CDR2 FRDEAV. This CDR3 comprises 14 residues. The sequenced part of the CDR3 DNA is TGTGCCAGCAGTTTCGGGGACAGGGTGGAT. Amino acids: CASSFGDRVD. The whole CDR3 sequence is CASSFGDRVDEQYF.

This clone has a count of ten or more. Gene names are mouse gene names. The sequenced fragment ends 4 residues before the CDR3 boundary, so the rest is inferred from the germline J gene. The genes are TRBV29 and TRBJ1-2; 7 bases fit TRBD1. Germline-derived CDR1 and CDR2 are MSHET and SYDVDS. V lost 5 bases to trimming and J lost 0 bases; unmatched junction nucleotides: 6. The CDR3 contains 15 residues. Incomplete CDR3 DNA: TGTGCTAGCAGTCCACGGGACAGCCCAAACTCC. Amino acids: CASSPRDSPNS. The CDR3, in full, reads CASSPRDSPNSDYTF.

This clone was detected ten times or more. Gene names and germline refer to mouse. The read gets to within 4 residues of the CDR3 end, and the germline J gene fills in the rest. The chain combines TRBV17 with TRBJ2-2; D may be TRBD2 (6 bases). Deletions cut 6 bases from V and 0 bases from J, with 8 bases between. CDR1 MNHDT and CDR2 YYDKIL come from the germline V gene. The CDR3 length is 14 residues. The covered CDR3 bases are TGTGCTAGCAGCACTGGGTCAAACACCGGG. Amino acids: CASSTGSNTG. Given in full, the CDR3 is CASSTGSNTGQLYF.

In regard to this clone: Gene names are the mouse ones. The read halts 4 residues ahead of the CDR3 end, with the missing end drawn from the germline J gene. This chain connects TRBV19 to TRBJ2-1; 9 nucleotides line up with TRBD1. CDR1 FNHDT and CDR2 SITEND come from the germline V gene (reference sequence). Trimming took 2 bases from V and 4 from J; bases not matched to a gene: 4. The CDR3 totals 15 residues. The CDR3 protein is CASSIGTGKYAEQFF. The sequenced part of the CDR3 DNA is TGTGCCAGCAGTATCGGGACAGGGAAATATGCT.

At least ten counts were recorded for this clone. Gene names are mouse gene names. The read finishes 4 residues shy of the CDR3 end, and the germline J gene is used to complete it. The chain is built from TRBV14 and TRBJ2-5, with 12 nucleotides matching TRBD1. The CDR3 spans 15 residues. The germline gives CDR1 SGHDT, CDR2 FRDEAV. CDR3 DNA (partial): TGTGCCAGCAGTTTCTATGGGACAGGGGGCGAC. This codes for CASSFYGTGGD. The complete CDR3 reads CASSFYGTGGDTQYF.

In regard to this clone: Gene names follow the mouse nomenclature. The read finishes 4 residues shy of the CDR3 end, and the germline J gene is used to complete it. The rearrangement joins TRBV4 to TRBJ2-1, with 11 bases that match TRBD2. CDR3 length: 16 amino acids. V was clipped by 5 bases and J by 3 bases; unmatched bases: 6. Germline-derived CDR1 and CDR2 are LGHDT and YNNKQL (reference sequence). The CDR3 loop is CASSTLLGGRYAEQFF. The sequenced part of the CDR3 DNA is TGTGCCAGCAGCACCCTACTGGGGGGGCGCTATGCT.

This clone showed up just a few times. A read error likely explains this, since a far larger clone differs by one base. The genes are named according to mouse. The CDR3 is cut off 4 residues early in the read; its end comes from the germline J gene. The identical CDR3 is also encoded by other nucleotide sequences in the sample. The chain has TRBV13-3 and TRBJ1-2; D remains unclear. CDR3 length equals 13 residues. CDR1 and CDR2 from the germline V gene are NNHDY and SYVADS. V was shortened by 5 bases and J by 0 bases, with 8 bases between the two germline ends. CDR3 residues: CASRPTANSDYTF. CDR3 bases read: TGTGCCAGCAGACCTACTGCAAACTCC.

Sample share makes this clone medium-sized. Gene names and germline match the mouse. The sequence runs out 4 residues before the end of the CDR3; the remainder is reconstructed from the germline J gene. This chain joins TRBV13-1 and TRBJ2-7; no reliable D call. CDR3 length: 12 amino acids. CDR1 and CDR2 (germline): NSHNY, SYGAGN. The V gene lost 2 bases and the J gene lost 0 bases, with 3 bases spanning the gap. The CDR3 sequence is CASSDNSYEQYF. CDR3 DNA (partial): TGTGCCAGCAGTGACAACTCCTAT.

A word on this clone: Germline and genes: mouse. The read comes to an end 4 residues before the CDR3 does, leaving the germline J gene to fill in the end. The V call is TRBV13-2, the J call TRBJ1-4, with 11 bases that match TRBD1. This CDR3 comprises 16 residues. Germline values: CDR1 NNHNN, CDR2 SYGAGS (reference sequence). CDR3: CASGGPGQGVSERLFF. The sequenced CDR3 bases are TGTGCCAGCGGTGGTCCGGGACAGGGGGTTTCCGAA.

This clone was seen ten or more times. Gene names follow the mouse nomenclature. CDR3 sequence reads: CASSLWDRGTEVFF. CDR3 DNA, as far as it was read: TGTGCCAGCAGTTTGTGGGACAGGGGCACA. V gene TRBV14 combines with J gene TRBJ1-1, with 10 nucleotides matching TRBD1. Read data end 4 residues before the CDR3 end; the end is taken from the germline J gene. The CDR3 is 14 residues long. The junction had 2 bases not matched to a gene; V was cut back by 2 bases and J by 4 bases. Germline assignment: CDR1 SGHDT and CDR2 FRDEAV.

This clone is deemed large. Gene names are mouse gene names. Read data end 4 residues before the CDR3 end; the end is taken from the germline J gene. Other DNA sequences in this sample translate to the same CDR3. This chain joins TRBV16 and TRBJ1-2; possibly TRBD1 for D (5 bases). The V end was cut by 5 bases, the J end by 0 bases, with 7 bases between. The CDR3 is 13 residues long. Germline-derived CDR1 and CDR2 are SGHSA and FRNQAP. CDR3 DNA, as far as it was read: TGTGCAAGCAGCCCGACAGCAAACTCC. Amino acids: CASSPTANS. The whole CDR3 sequence reads CASSPTANSDYTF.